This passage covers 4 T cell receptor beta chains from one sample sequenced in a study of T cells in Graves' hyperthyroidism and ophthalmopathy. RNA transcripts yielded amplified TCR beta CDR3 regions. The HTBI primer set served for first-round RT-PCR of the TCR CDR3. Using its own MiXCR run on the multiplex PCR reads, TCRdb lists one record per CDR3 protein. The sample shows approximately 370,000 distinct CDR3 sequences, approximately 18% of them seen only once. Material for sequencing was blood. The receptors here all came from a woman aged 30 to 39 with Graves' hyperthyroidism that later progressed to Graves' ophthalmopathy.

The rearrangement links TRBV12-3 or TRBV12-4 to TRBJ2-1, with TRBD2 matching over 7 bases. This CDR3 has 13 residues. Losses at the gene ends were 7 bases for V and 4 bases for J; bases not matched to a gene: 4. CDR3 region: CASISAGYNEQFF. The CDR3 coding sequence is TGTGCCAGCATATCAGCGGGGTACAATGAGCAGTTCTTC.

This clonotype was recorded a few times. The chain employs TRBV5-8 and TRBJ1-3; D gene uncertain. Trimming removed 0 bases from V and 1 base from J, with 8 bases in between. The CDR3 totals 15 residues. Germline V gives CDR1 SGHTS, CDR2 YDEGEE. The CDR3 reads CASSLGLASGNTIYF. The CDR3 nucleotides read TGTGCCAGCAGCTTGGGGCTTGCTTCTGGAAACACCATATATTTT.

Here the CDR3 DNA reads TGTGCCAGCAGCTTGCGGGAGAGTACCTACGAGCAGTACTTC. Translation gives CASSLRESTYEQYF. The rearrangement uses TRBV5-6 and TRBJ2-7, with D maybe TRBD2 (6 bases). The ends were cut back, 1 base at V and 2 bases at J, with 10 bases in the middle. This CDR3 has 14 residues. CDR1 SGHDT and CDR2 YYEEEE come from the germline V gene.

The sample holds many counts of this clonotype. The chain employs TRBV7-3 and TRBJ1-1; possibly TRBD1 for D (5 bases). With 5 bases removed from V and 0 bases from J, the gap between germline ends came to 19 bases. Looked up from germline, CDR1 is SGHTA and CDR2 is FQGTGA. CDR3 length: 17 amino acids. The CDR3 coding sequence is TGTGCCAGCAGCCATGGCGCGGGGCGGAAAATGAACACTGAAGCTTTCTTT. It codes for CASSHGAGRKMNTEAFF.